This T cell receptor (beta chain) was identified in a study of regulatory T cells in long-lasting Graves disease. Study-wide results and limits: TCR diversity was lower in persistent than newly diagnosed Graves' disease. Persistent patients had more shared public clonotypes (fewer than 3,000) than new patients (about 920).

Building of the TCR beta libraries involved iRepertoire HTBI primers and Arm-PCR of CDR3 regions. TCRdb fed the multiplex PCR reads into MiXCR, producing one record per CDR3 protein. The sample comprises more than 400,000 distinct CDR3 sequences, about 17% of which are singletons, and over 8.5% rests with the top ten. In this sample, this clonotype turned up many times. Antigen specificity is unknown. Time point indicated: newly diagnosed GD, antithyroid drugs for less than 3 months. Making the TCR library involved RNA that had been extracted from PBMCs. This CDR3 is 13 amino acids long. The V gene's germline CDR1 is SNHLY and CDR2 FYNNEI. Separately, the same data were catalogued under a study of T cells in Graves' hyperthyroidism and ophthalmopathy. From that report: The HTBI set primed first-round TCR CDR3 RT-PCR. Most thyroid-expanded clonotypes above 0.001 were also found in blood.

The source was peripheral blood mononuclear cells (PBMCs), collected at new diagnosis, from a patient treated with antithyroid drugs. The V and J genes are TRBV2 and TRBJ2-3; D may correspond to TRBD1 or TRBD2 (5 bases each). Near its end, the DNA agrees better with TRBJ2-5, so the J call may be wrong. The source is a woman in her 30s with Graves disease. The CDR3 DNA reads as TGTGCCAGCAGTGTGGGGACCACAGAGACCCAGTACTTC. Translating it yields CASSVGTTETQYF.